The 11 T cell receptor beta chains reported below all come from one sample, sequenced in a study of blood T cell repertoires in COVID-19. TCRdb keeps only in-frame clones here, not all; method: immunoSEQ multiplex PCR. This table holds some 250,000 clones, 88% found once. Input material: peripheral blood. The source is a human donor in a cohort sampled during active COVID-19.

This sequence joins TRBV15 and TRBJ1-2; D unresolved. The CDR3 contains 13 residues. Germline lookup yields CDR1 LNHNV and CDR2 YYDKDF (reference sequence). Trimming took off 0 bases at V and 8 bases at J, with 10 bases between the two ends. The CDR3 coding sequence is TGTGCCACCAGCAGAGATCAGGTGCTGGGCTACACCTTC. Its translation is CATSRDQVLGYTF.

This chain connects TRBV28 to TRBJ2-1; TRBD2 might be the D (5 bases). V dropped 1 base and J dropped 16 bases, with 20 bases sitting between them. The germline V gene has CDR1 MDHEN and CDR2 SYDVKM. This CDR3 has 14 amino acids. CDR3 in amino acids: CASSLSRLASRTFF. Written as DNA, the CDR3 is TGTGCCAGCAGTTTATCGAGGTTGGCTAGCCGAACCTTCTTC. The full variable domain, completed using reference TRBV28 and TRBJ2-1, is DVKVTQSSRYLVKRTGEKVFLECVQDMDHENMFWYRQDPGLGLRLIYFSYDVKMKEKGDIPEGYSVSREKKERFSLILESASTNQTSMYLCASSLSRLASRTFFGPGTRLTVL.

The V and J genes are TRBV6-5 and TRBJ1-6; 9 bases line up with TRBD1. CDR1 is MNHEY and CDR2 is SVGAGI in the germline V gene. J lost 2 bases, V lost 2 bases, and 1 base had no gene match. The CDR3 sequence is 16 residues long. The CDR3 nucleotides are TGTGCCAGCAGTTACGGGACAGGGACCTATAATTCACCCCTCCACTTT. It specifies CASSYGTGTYNSPLHF.

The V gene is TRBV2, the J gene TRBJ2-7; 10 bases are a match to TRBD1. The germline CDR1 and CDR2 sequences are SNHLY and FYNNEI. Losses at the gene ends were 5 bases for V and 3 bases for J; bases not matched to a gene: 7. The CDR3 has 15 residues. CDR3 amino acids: CASSPGTGVYYEQYF. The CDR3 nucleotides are TGTGCCAGCAGTCCCGGGACAGGGGTTTACTACGAGCAGTACTTC.

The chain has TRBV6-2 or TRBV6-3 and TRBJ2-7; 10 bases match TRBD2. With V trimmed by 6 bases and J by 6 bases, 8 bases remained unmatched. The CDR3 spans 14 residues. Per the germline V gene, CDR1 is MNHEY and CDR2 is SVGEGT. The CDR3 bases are TGTGCCAGCAGCATAGCGGGAGGAAGGGGCGAGCAGTACTTC. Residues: CASSIAGGRGEQYF.

The CDR3 region is CAASGGGPYEQYF. The CDR3 nucleotides read TGTGCCGCCTCGGGCGGGGGGCCCTACGAGCAGTACTTC. The V gene is TRBV6-5, the J gene TRBJ2-7; 8 positions agree with TRBD2. The V and J ends lost 11 bases and 2 bases, in that order; junction bases with no gene match: 8. CDR1 is MNHEY and CDR2 is SVGAGI in the germline V gene. The CDR3 sequence is 13 residues long.

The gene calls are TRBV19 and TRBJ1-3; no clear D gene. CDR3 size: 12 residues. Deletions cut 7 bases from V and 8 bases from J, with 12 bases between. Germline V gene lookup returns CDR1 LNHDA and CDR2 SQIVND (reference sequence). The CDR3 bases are TGTGCCAGTATAGAGGGTTGGGACACCATATATTTT. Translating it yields CASIEGWDTIYF.

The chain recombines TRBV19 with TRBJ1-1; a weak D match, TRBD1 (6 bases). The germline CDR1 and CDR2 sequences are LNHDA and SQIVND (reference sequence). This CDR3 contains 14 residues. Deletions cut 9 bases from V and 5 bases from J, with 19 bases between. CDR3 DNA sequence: TGTGCCAGCGCGCACATTACAGGGCGAACTGAAGCTTTCTTT. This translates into CASAHITGRTEAFF.

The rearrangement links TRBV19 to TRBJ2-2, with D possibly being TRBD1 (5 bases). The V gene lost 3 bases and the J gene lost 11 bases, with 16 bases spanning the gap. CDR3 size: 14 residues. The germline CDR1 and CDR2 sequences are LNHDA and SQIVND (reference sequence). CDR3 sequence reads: CASSIPGAGPELFF. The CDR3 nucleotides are TGTGCCAGTAGTATCCCCGGAGCAGGGCCTGAGCTGTTTTTT.

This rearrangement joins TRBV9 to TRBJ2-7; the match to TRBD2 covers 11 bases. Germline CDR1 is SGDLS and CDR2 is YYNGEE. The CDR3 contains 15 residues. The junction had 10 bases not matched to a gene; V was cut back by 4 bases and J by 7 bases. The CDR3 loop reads CASSTLAGGTGEQYF. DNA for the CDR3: TGTGCCAGCAGCACCTTAGCGGGAGGGACGGGGGAGCAGTACTTC.

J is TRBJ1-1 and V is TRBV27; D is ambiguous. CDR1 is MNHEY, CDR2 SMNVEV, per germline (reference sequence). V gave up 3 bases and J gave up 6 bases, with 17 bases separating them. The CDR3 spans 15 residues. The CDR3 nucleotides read TGTGCCAGCAGTTTCGGTTCAGGATGGTCCGCTGAAGCTTTCTTT. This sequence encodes CASSFGSGWSAEAFF.